Following are 8 T cell receptor beta chains from one sample sequenced in a study of T cells after yellow fever vaccination. From the 5' RACE reads, TCRdb called clonotypes with MiXCR, one entry per CDR3 protein. The sample includes 200,000 to 250,000 distinct CDR3 sequences, 6.5% to 8.5% seen only once; the top ten take about 0.85%. The sequenced sample was CD4+ T cells sorted from PBMCs, obtained 15 days after the yellow fever booster vaccination. These receptors were taken from a man aged 25-45 years who received the YFV17D yellow fever vaccine.

Many counts were recorded for this clonotype. The V gene is TRBV7-6, the J gene TRBJ1-2, with D perhaps matching TRBD1 (5 bases). This CDR3 region has 18 residues. With 5 bases removed from V and 2 bases from J, the gap between germline ends came to 24 bases. CDR1 and CDR2 (germline): SGHVS, FNYEAQ. CDR3 DNA sequence: TGTGCCAGCAGCCCTGGGGCTGGCAGGGTATTAGAGAACTATGGCTACACCTTC. It is translated as CASSPGAGRVLENYGYTF.

This chain links TRBV7-2 with TRBJ1-2, with TRBD1 matching over 11 bases. The CDR3 is made up of 15 amino acids. With 1 base clipped from V and 6 bases from J, the junction kept 4 bases outside the gene matches. Germline V CDR1 and CDR2: SGHTA, FQGNSA. The CDR3 nucleotides read TGTGCCAGCAGCTTAGGGTGGACAGGGGGCGATGGCTACACCTTC. Translated, it gives CASSLGWTGGDGYTF.

This clonotype was counted many times. The chain recombines TRBV6-5 with TRBJ1-1, with 8 positions matching TRBD1. Germline V gene sequence: CDR1 MNHEY, CDR2 SVGAGI. The V segment lost 7 bases and the J segment 12 bases; nucleotides outside the gene matches: 10. This CDR3 spans 12 amino acids. CDR3 DNA: TGTGCCAGCACCGCCGACAGGGGCCGAACTTTCTTT. Amino acid sequence: CASTADRGRTFF.

There are a few counts of this clonotype. Relative to the germline gene, one junction end is altered; a read error may explain this. V and J are TRBV10-3 and TRBJ2-5, with D possibly being TRBD1 (8 bases). The V gene's germline CDR1 is ENHRY and CDR2 SYGVKD. This CDR3 is built from 15 residues. In DNA form, the CDR3 reads TGTGCCACCAGTGCCCAGCTACAGGGGGGGGAGACCCAGTACTTC. Its translation is CATSAQLQGGETQYF.

The chain employs TRBV7-2 and TRBJ2-1; TRBD2 agrees at 10 bases. Germline CDR1 reads SGHTA; CDR2 reads FQGNSA. J was trimmed by 9 bases and V by 8 bases; bases with no gene match: 13. CDR3 length equals 15 residues. CDR3 in amino acids: CASLPASGSSSEQFF. CDR3 nucleotides: TGTGCCAGCCTCCCCGCTAGCGGGAGTTCCAGTGAGCAGTTCTTC.

The rearrangement links TRBV3-1 to TRBJ2-7; 7 nucleotides align to TRBD2. Germline V gene data show CDR1 as LGHDT and CDR2 as YNNKEL (reference sequence). The trim removed 0 bases at V and 9 bases at J, leaving 2 bases unmatched. The CDR3 contains 12 residues. CDR3 in amino acids: CASSQEGGGQYF. The CDR3 DNA follows: TGTGCCAGCAGCCAAGAGGGCGGGGGGCAGTACTTC.

CDR3 in amino acids: CASSLDPAVETQYF. In nucleotides, the CDR3 is TGTGCCAGCAGCTTAGACCCCGCCGTAGAGACCCAGTACTTC. This chain uses TRBV7-8 with TRBJ2-5; D unresolved. CDR3 size: 14 residues. Trimming shortened V by 1 base and J by 4 bases, and 10 bases separated the two germline ends. The V gene's germline CDR1 is SGHVS and CDR2 FQNEAQ.

This clonotype was seen at least ten times. At one boundary the junction diverges from the germline segment, which might be a read error. V is TRBV5-6 and J is TRBJ2-2; 9 bases map to TRBD1. This CDR3 comprises 17 residues. In germline, CDR1 is SGHDT, CDR2 YYEEEE. The CDR3, as DNA: TGTGCCAGCAGCATACCGGGACAGGGCTCTCACACTGGGGAGCTGTTTTTT. It yields the protein CASSIPGQGSHTGELFF.